This T cell receptor beta chain appears in the sequencing data of a study of T cell responses to AZD1222 COVID-19 vaccine (dated by TCRdb to about 2021). At the level of the whole study: Because spike-specific TCR depth and breadth did not differ between the two schedules, AZD1222 recipients who got a second dose at roughly 4 weeks were pooled with those who got a second dose at roughly 12 weeks. A total of just over 230 trial participants underwent TCR sequencing, of whom 200 to 220 received two doses of AZD1222 and some 26 received two doses of the MenACWY control vaccine. Trial participants were enrolled by age into 18-55, 56-69 and 70-plus year subgroups, with about 150, 28 and 57 TCR-sequenced participants respectively.

In the germline V gene, CDR1 corresponds to KGHSH and CDR2 to LQKENI. From the cysteine up to the phenylalanine, the CDR3 has a length of 14 residues. Just the 42-base CDR3 DNA is kept, in frame starting at base 1. V drops 4 bases and J drops 2 bases, leaving 11 bases in between. The sample's time point, from its label and the paper: baseline before first vaccination. Vaccinee samples came from UK trials COV001 and COV002, including a single-blind randomized controlled phase 2/3 trial of AZD1222 (ChAdOx1 nCoV-19) in healthy adults. Trial participant PBMC samples were collected at day 0 and day 28 after the second dose for TCRbeta chain sequencing. Beyond this particular receptor, the publication reports: Spike-specific TCR breadth and depth rose significantly after two AZD1222 doses compared with day 0 and with MenACWY recipients. Participants were mostly white British and included more females than males, and it was suggested by the authors that clonal diversity may have been underestimated. Conclusions about previously exposed vaccinees are limited, since just five or six AZD1222 recipients were seropositive for SARS-CoV-2 at baseline. In the small 56-69-year group, the increase in depth fell short of significance, most likely because of low power. Because no samples from the day 14 peak response were available, repertoires could be characterized only after the peak T cell response. CD4 TCRs associated with the vaccine covered the entire spike protein, and the dominant responses were in regions 160-218 and 743-854. Epitopes outside the regions mutated in the B.1.351 and B.1.1.7 variants were reportedly recognized by nearly half of the unique spike-specific TCRs.

The CDR3 regions of human TCRbeta chains were analyzed by immunosequencing. On the authors' methods: TCRs in the repertoires were compared against a reference library of SARS-CoV-2-specific TCRs that had been generated with the MIRA antigen-specificity platform. Breadth meant the fraction of unique TCRs that were SARS-CoV-2-associated, whereas depth meant the fraction of total T cells that were SARS-CoV-2-associated. Using the MIRA data, each spike-specific TCR was assigned both to the spike region to which the TCR was reactive and to a CD4 or CD8 class. Log10-transformed breadth and depth values were compared by one-way ANOVA with Sidak's multiple comparisons tests. TCRdb retrieved this table from immuneACCESS and kept in-frame rearrangements only. Not all clones are present; in checked studies, unresolved V genes account for under half, and no reason is known for the remainder. V and J calls and clone size are as listed in that table; D and trimming were resolved from the DNA. The sample includes 150,000 to 200,000 clones, with less than 90% observed a single time. The ten largest clones capture 1.5% to 2% of the sample.

This clone was seen a single time. What antigen it recognizes has not been identified. Base qualities are not at hand, and no much larger clone is one base apart. The receptor chain draws on TRBV18 and TRBJ1-1, with a tentative D gene TRBD1 over 6 matching bases. The source of this sequence is an adult in good health. The material sequenced was peripheral blood, taken on day 0 of AZD1222 vaccination. At the DNA level, the sequence is TGTGCCAGCTCACAGGACAGCCGCAACACTGAAGCTTTCTTT. The encoded protein is CASSQDSRNTEAFF. The full variable domain, completed from the reference TRBV18 and TRBJ1-1 proteins outside the CDR3, reads NAGVMQNPRHLVRRRGQEARLRCSPMKGHSHVYWYRQLPEEGLKFMVYLQKENIIDESGMPKERFSAEFPKEGPSILRIQQVVRGDSAAYFCASSQDSRNTEAFFGQGTRLTVV.